This TCR beta chain was sequenced during a study of blood T cell repertoires in COVID-19. This CDR3 is built from 16 residues. The germline CDR1 and CDR2 sequences are MDHEN and SYDVKM. With 6 bases removed from V and 1 base from J, the gap between germline ends came to 18 bases. In this sample, this clone turned up a few times. Profiled with immunoSEQ multiplex PCR; TCRdb holds only in-frame clones, not every one. The table includes 95,000 or so clones, approximately 88% detected once. Sequenced: peripheral blood. The rearrangement uses TRBV28 and TRBJ1-2; D is undetermined. The receptor was derived from a woman in her 70s with acute or convalescent COVID-19. CDR3 in amino acids: CASSPIIGSYNYGYTF. The DNA for the CDR3 is TGTGCCAGCAGCCCCATAATCGGTTCATATAACTATGGCTACACCTTC.